Reported below is one TCR beta chain. The antigen this receptor binds is unknown. Base quality data are lacking; no much larger clone is found one base away. For CDR1 and CDR2, the germline V gene lists SGHVS and FNYEAQ. Trimming leaves V shorter by 0 bases and J shorter by 6 bases, with the junction holding 5 bases beyond the gene matches. The CDR3 contains 15 residues, cysteine and phenylalanine counted. The kept DNA is CDR3 alone, 45 bases in frame from the first base. This entry belongs to a study of T cell changes during pregnancy in multiple sclerosis (dated by TCRdb to about 2019). Background for the entire study: In women with multiple sclerosis, the researchers looked at how the T cell repertoire shifted as pregnancy progressed.

Library prep was done by the immunoSEQ multiplex PCR assay. TCRdb mirrors the immuneACCESS table, restricted to in-frame sequences. Some clones are absent from its copies; in checked studies, under half trace to an unresolved V gene, and the reason for the others is unknown. This sample holds 85,000 to 100,000 clones; 92% were observed only once. Together, the top ten hold more than 2.5% of the sample. Sequenced here: peripheral blood, sampled in the first trimester of pregnancy. The V gene is TRBV7-6 and the J gene is TRBJ2-1, with 7 middle bases fitting TRBD2. The receptor's source is a female donor with multiple sclerosis, enrolled in a pregnancy study. The CDR3 protein is CASSLAGGPSNEQFF. The DNA sequence follows: TGTGCCAGCAGCTTAGCGGGAGGGCCATCCAATGAGCAGTTCTTC.